The present entry profiles one T cell receptor (beta chain) with its context. Repertoires were generated with immunoSEQ multiplex PCR, while TCRdb's copy carries only in-frame clones and drops some. The data show fewer than 110,000 clones, approximately 90% seen once. The sample comes from a study of T cell changes during pregnancy in multiple sclerosis. Specimen: peripheral blood, collected after pregnancy. The sequence derives from a female donor with multiple sclerosis, enrolled in a pregnancy study.

The CDR3 here is CASSQEGNRGNEKLFF. Here the CDR3 DNA reads TGCGCCAGCAGCCAAGAAGGGAACAGGGGAAATGAAAAACTGTTTTTT. This chain uses TRBV4-1 with TRBJ1-4; 7 bases fit TRBD1. Per germline, CDR1 MGHRA and CDR2 YSYEKL. J gave up 5 bases and V 0 bases, and 6 bases lay outside the gene matches. The CDR3 has 16 amino acids.